The clone carrying this T cell receptor (beta chain) was recorded many times. The source of the sample is a study of CD8 T cells in ankylosing spondylitis. From germline, CDR1 is DFQATT and CDR2 SNEGSKA (reference sequence). This CDR3 region has 15 residues. Trimming took 6 bases from V and 0 from J; bases not matched to a gene: 11. TCRdb independently ran MiXCR on the 5' RACE reads; one entry per CDR3 protein. In the table there are about 240,000 distinct CDR3 sequences, over 8.5% of which are singletons. The V call is TRBV20-1, the J call TRBJ2-7, with 7 bases identical to TRBD1. What was sequenced was blood, either unsorted or a sorted T cell fraction (not recorded which). The TCR was taken from a male donor with ankylosing spondylitis or in good health (not recorded which). CDR3 residues: CSAQNRDSPSYEQYF. CDR3 DNA: TGCAGTGCCCAAAATAGGGACAGCCCCTCCTACGAGCAGTACTTC.